These T cell receptor beta chains were read from a single sample in a study of T cells in Graves' hyperthyroidism and ophthalmopathy. Via MiXCR, TCRdb re-called the multiplex PCR reads, giving one row per CDR3 protein. The top ten hold 28% of the sample, which has 300,000 to 450,000 distinct CDR3 sequences, about a sixth seen once. Sequencing input: blood. The source is a woman younger than 30 with Graves' hyperthyroidism that later progressed to Graves' ophthalmopathy. Each CDR3 is given with its conserved first and last residue. A D gene is named only where the DNA matches it firmly. Some rows mark clone size as missing; the rest say once, few, many or name a class of expanded clone.

DNA	CDR3	J	V	size	D
TGTGCCAGTAGAACCCTGCGGGACTTCCCCACCGGGGAGCTGTTTTTT	CASRTLRDFPTGELFF	TRBJ2-2	TRBV19	few	-
TGCAGTGCCCTAAAAGAGACGTTCAATGGCTACACCTTC	CSALKETFNGYTF	TRBJ1-2	TRBV20-1	few	-
TGCGCCAGCAGCCAAGATTTCTTAGCGGGGCCCCTCCGTGTGCAGTTCTTC	CASSQDFLAGPLRVQFF	TRBJ2-1	TRBV4-1	-	TRBD2
TGCAGTGCTAGAGGACAGGACTACGAGCAGTACTTC	CSARGQDYEQYF	TRBJ2-7	TRBV20-1	many	-
TGTGCCAGCAGTCTAGGGACAGGGGTTAAGGTCGAGCAGTACTTC	CASSLGTGVKVEQYF	TRBJ2-7	TRBV28	many	TRBD1
TGTGCCAGCAGCCCTATCGGGGCTAGCGGGAGGGCCGATGAGCAGTTCTTC	CASSPIGASGRADEQFF	TRBJ2-1	TRBV13	many	TRBD2
TGTGCCAGCAGTTACCTTGTGAACACTGAAGCTTTCTTT	CASSYLVNTEAFF	TRBJ1-1	TRBV6-2/TRBV6-3	many	-
TGTGCCACCAGTGACCACTCAGCGGGAGGGGGCGACGAGCAGTACTTC	CATSDHSAGGGDEQYF	TRBJ2-7	TRBV24-1	-	TRBD2
TGTGCCACCAGTGACTCGCAATGGGAGTCTCCCACAGATACGCAGTATTTT	CATSDSQWESPTDTQYF	TRBJ2-3	TRBV24-1	many	-
TGTGCCAGCAGTTACGTTAGCGGGAGAGGATACGAGCAGTACTTC	CASSYVSGRGYEQYF	TRBJ2-7	TRBV6-1	many	TRBD2
TGTGCCAGCAGCCACACGGGACTAGTTTCCGAGCAGTACTTC	CASSHTGLVSEQYF	TRBJ2-7	TRBV13	many	TRBD2
TGTGCCAGCAGCTTAGCGGGGCAGTCCAGCAATGAGCAGTTCTTC	CASSLAGQSSNEQFF	TRBJ2-1	TRBV7-8	many	-
TGCAGTGCAAAACTTGGGACAGCCTGCGAGCAGTACTTC	CSAKLGTACEQYF	TRBJ2-7	TRBV20-1	-	TRBD1
TGTGCCAGCAGTTACCCCACTGACAGGGGCTCCAATCAGCCCCAGCATTTT	CASSYPTDRGSNQPQHF	TRBJ1-5	TRBV28	-	TRBD1
TGTGCCAGCAGCCCTCCGGGTTGGACTAGCGGGAGGGCCGTCACCGGGGAGCTGTTTTTT	CASSPPGWTSGRAVTGELFF	TRBJ2-2	TRBV7-9	-	TRBD2
TGTGCCAGCAGTTACTCAGGGCGCCCGGGTAATTCACCCCTCCACTTT	CASSYSGRPGNSPLHF	TRBJ1-6	TRBV6-5	-	-
TGTGCCAGCAGTGGACTAGCGGGAGGGCCTTCCTACAATGAGCAGTTCTTC	CASSGLAGGPSYNEQFF	TRBJ2-1	TRBV12-3/TRBV12-4	many	TRBD2
TGTGCCAGCAGAAGGTTCTCGGGGGGGGAGGACACTGAAGCTTTCTTT	CASRRFSGGEDTEAFF	TRBJ1-1	TRBV11-2	many	-
TGTGCCAGCAGCGTTCCCGGGACAGGCCATCTCTTCGAGCAGTACTTC	CASSVPGTGHLFEQYF	TRBJ2-7	TRBV9	many	TRBD1
TGCAGTGCTACCGGCACAACTAATGAAAAACTGTTTTTT	CSATGTTNEKLFF	TRBJ1-4	TRBV20-1	-	-
TGTGCCAGCAGCCCAGGCAGGGACCCCTACAATGAGCAGCTCTTC	CASSPGRDPYNEQLF	TRBJ2-1	TRBV13	-	-
TGTGCCAGCAGCTTAGGGGAGTGGAGGACAGACGCAGATACGCAGTATTTT	CASSLGEWRTDADTQYF	TRBJ2-3	TRBV11-3	many	-
TGTGCCAGCAGCTTAGGGGACGGAACCTACGAGCAGTACTTC	CASSLGDGTYEQYF	TRBJ2-7	TRBV7-9	many	-
TGCAGTGCTAGTGCTAGCGGGATTATCAGCACAGATACGCAGTATTTT	CSASASGIISTDTQYF	TRBJ2-3	TRBV20-1	many	TRBD2
TGCAGTGCTAGGGACAGGCTCACTGAAGCTTTCTTT	CSARDRLTEAFF	TRBJ1-1	TRBV20-1	many	TRBD1
TGTGCCAGCAGCCAGGATCCGGGACTAGCGGGAGTATTGGGCACCGGGGAGCTGTTTTTT	CASSQDPGLAGVLGTGELFF	TRBJ2-2	TRBV4-2	-	TRBD2
TGTGCCAGCAGCTTAGGAGGGACAGCGGAGACCCAGTACTTC	CASSLGGTAETQYF	TRBJ2-5	TRBV7-2	many	TRBD1
TGTGCCAGCAGCCAAGGAGGTGTATGGGACACCTACGGAAACACCATATATTTT	CASSQGGVWDTYGNTIYF	TRBJ1-3	TRBV3-1	many	-